This TCR beta chain was identified during a study of T cells after somatic rescue of genetic block. The CDR3 sequence is 13 residues long. CDR1 is SGHTA and CDR2 is FQGNSA in the germline V gene. Between the trimmed V and J ends, which lost 5 bases and 2 bases, there was a span of 7 bases. Using immunoSEQ multiplex PCR, the repertoire was profiled, and TCRdb retains in-frame clones only, with some absent. Here the sample spans approximately 71,000 clones, about 90% being singletons. V usage is TRBV7-2 and J usage is TRBJ1-5; no clear D gene. This receptor was taken from a man aged 40-49 years. The source material was peripheral blood mononuclear cells (PBMCs). The CDR3 sequence: CASSPEGNQPQHF. CDR3 DNA sequence: TGTGCCAGCAGCCCGGAGGGCAATCAGCCCCAGCATTTT.